One sample yielded the 17 T cell receptor beta chains listed below, sequenced in a study of shared clonotypes between healthy human individuals. Repertoires were generated with immunoSEQ multiplex PCR, while TCRdb's copy carries only in-frame clones and drops some. The sample yields around 980,000 clones, around 78% seen once. Sample: memory CD4+ T cells from PBMCs. The subset was: CD45RA-negative fraction. The receptor source for this set is a man younger than 30 in good health. Some clones in this sample may be carry-over from other donors' samples.

V and J are TRBV5-1 and TRBJ2-5; no definite D call. Germline CDR1 is SGHRS and CDR2 is YFSETQ. This CDR3 spans 13 amino acids. V gave up 2 bases and J gave up 4 bases, with 9 bases separating them. The chain's CDR3 is CASSFGSGETQYF. The CDR3 coding sequence is TGCGCCAGCAGCTTTGGGTCAGGAGAGACCCAGTACTTC.

The chain couples TRBV25-1 to TRBJ2-7; TRBD2 aligns across 7 bases. Trimming at V came to 6 bases and at J to 4 bases, leaving 3 bases not matched to a gene. The CDR3 is 12 amino acids. Germline CDR1 reads MGHDK; CDR2 reads SYGVNS. CDR3 protein: CASRGGVYEQYF. The DNA for the CDR3 is TGTGCCAGCAGGGGGGGGGTGTACGAGCAGTACTTC.

This clone was found a few times. The J gene is TRBJ1-1, the V gene TRBV7-6; 8 bases line up with TRBD1. V lost 5 bases to trimming and J lost 1 base; unmatched junction nucleotides: 3. Per germline, CDR1 SGHVS and CDR2 FNYEAQ. This CDR3 contains 14 residues. The CDR3 sequence is CASSQTGANTEAFF. In DNA, the CDR3 is TGTGCCAGCAGCCAGACAGGGGCGAACACTGAAGCTTTCTTT. The whole variable domain, filled in from reference TRBV7-6 and TRBJ1-1, reads GAGVSQSPRYKVTKRGQDVALRCDPISGHVSLYWYRQALGQGPEFLTYFNYEAQQDKSGLPNDRFSAERPEGSISTLTIQRTEQRDSAMYRCASSQTGANTEAFFGQGTRLTVV.

To note about this clone: A read error may be the cause here, since a much bigger clone is one base away. CDR3 nucleotide sequence: TGTGCCAGCAGCCGCGGACAGAACTACGAGCAGTACTTC. It codes for CASSRGQNYEQYF. The chain combines TRBV6-6 with TRBJ2-7; tentative D call: TRBD1 (6 bases). The CDR3 consists of 13 residues. The V gene lost 6 bases and the J gene lost 3 bases, with 12 bases spanning the gap. Germline lookup yields CDR1 MNHNY and CDR2 SVGAGI (reference sequence).

This clone has only a few counts. Other nucleotide sequences in the sample specify the same CDR3. The rearrangement uses TRBV5-1 and TRBJ1-2, with 7 bases identical to TRBD1. Trimming removed 0 bases from V and 4 bases from J; junction bases left unmatched: 3. Germline V lookup: CDR1 SGHRS, CDR2 YFSETQ. The CDR3 loop spans 14 amino acids. The CDR3 loop is CASSLGQGIYGYTF. The CDR3 nucleotides read TGCGCCAGCAGCTTGGGACAGGGCATCTATGGCTACACCTTC.

V gene TRBV10-3 combines with J gene TRBJ1-6; 8 nucleotides align to TRBD1. CDR3 length equals 16 residues. In germline, CDR1 is ENHRY, CDR2 SYGVKD. V was clipped by 6 bases and J by 9 bases; unmatched bases: 13. The CDR3 reads CAISKDRGLLGSPLHF. CDR3 nucleotide sequence: TGTGCCATCAGCAAAGACAGGGGCCTTCTGGGTTCACCCCTCCACTTT.

The chain recombines TRBV5-4 with TRBJ1-1, with D maybe TRBD1 (5 bases). Trimming took off 3 bases at V and 1 base at J, with 10 bases between the two ends. Germline V gives CDR1 SGHNT, CDR2 YYREEE (reference sequence). The CDR3 spans 14 residues. DNA of the CDR3: TGTGCCAGCAGCTCTCCCGGGACGAACACTGAAGCTTTCTTT. Amino acids: CASSSPGTNTEAFF. Variable domain in full (rest from reference TRBV5-4 and TRBJ1-1): ETGVTQSPTHLIKTRGQQVTLRCSSQSGHNTVSWYQQALGQGPQFIFQYYREEENGRGNFPPRFSGLQFPNYSSELNVNALELDDSALYLCASSSPGTNTEAFFGQGTRLTVV.

A note on this clone: This may be a read error: a much more frequent sequence differs by one nucleotide. This sample includes further DNA sequences coding for the same CDR3. The V call is TRBV27, the J call TRBJ1-2; 7 nucleotides line up with TRBD1. This CDR3 is 15 amino acids long. CDR1 MNHEY and CDR2 SMNVEV come from the germline V gene (reference sequence). As DNA, the CDR3 is TGTGCCAGCAGTTTCGGATTGGGACAGTTCTATGGCTATACCTTC. Protein sequence: CASSFGLGQFYGYTF.

This clone was counted a few times. The chain recombines TRBV7-8 with TRBJ1-2, with D hard to call. The germline gives CDR1 SGHVS, CDR2 FQNEAQ. The V end lost 5 bases, the J end lost 4 bases, and 17 bases lay between the germline ends. This CDR3 is 15 amino acids long. The CDR3 region is CASSPREAVAYGYTF. Here the CDR3 DNA reads TGTGCCAGCAGCCCCCGGGAAGCCGTTGCCTATGGCTACACCTTC.

V gene TRBV30 combines with J gene TRBJ2-2; D not resolved. V lost 2 bases, J lost 5 bases, and 0 bases lay in between. Germline-derived CDR1 and CDR2 are GTSNPN and SVGIG (reference sequence). The CDR3 runs to 10 residues. This chain's CDR3 is CAWSTGELFF. The CDR3 coding sequence is TGTGCCTGGAGTACCGGGGAGCTGTTTTTT.

The chain combines TRBV6-6 with TRBJ1-5; possibly TRBD1 for D (6 bases). The V and J ends lost 6 bases and 6 bases respectively, with 15 bases between them. This CDR3 is 14 amino acids long. Germline V gives CDR1 MNHNY, CDR2 SVGAGI (reference sequence). CDR3 protein: CASRARGRVQPQHF. CDR3 sequence (DNA): TGTGCCAGCAGGGCGAGGGGGAGGGTTCAGCCCCAGCATTTT.

The rearrangement links TRBV5-8 to TRBJ1-5; D call uncertain. Germline V CDR1 and CDR2: SGHTS, YDEGEE. The CDR3 is 16 amino acids. The V and J ends lost 1 base and 2 bases respectively, with 13 bases between them. CDR3 nucleotide sequence: TGTGCCAGCAGCTTGTCGATCGGAGTGGGCAATCAGCCCCAGCATTTT. It is translated as CASSLSIGVGNQPQHF. Full variable domain (missing parts from reference TRBV5-8 and TRBJ1-5): EAGVTQSPTHLIKTRGQQATLRCSPISGHTSVYWYQQALGLGLQFLLWYDEGEERNRGNFPPRFSGRQFPNYSSELNVNALELEDSALYLCASSLSIGVGNQPQHFGDGTRLSIL.

V and J are TRBV9 and TRBJ2-7, with 14 bases aligning to TRBD2. The CDR3 sequence is 14 residues long. The J segment lost 4 bases and the V segment lost 4 bases, leaving 1 base of the junction unmatched. Germline V gene lookup returns CDR1 SGDLS and CDR2 YYNGEE. CDR3 DNA sequence: TGTGCCAGCAGCCGGACTAGCGGGAGGTACGAGCAGTACTTC. As protein: CASSRTSGRYEQYF.

The V and J genes are TRBV7-9 and TRBJ2-7; D uncertain. There are 15 residues in the CDR3. Trimming stripped 5 bases from V and 0 bases from J, with 14 bases between. Per the germline V gene, CDR1 is SEHNR and CDR2 is FQNEAQ (reference sequence). In nucleotides, the CDR3 is TGTGCCAGCAGCCCCCGACGGATGTTCTCCTACGAGCAGTACTTC. Protein: CASSPRRMFSYEQYF.

With regard to this clone: An end of the junction does not agree with germline; a read error may underlie this. CDR3 region: CARSVGTGGWCNQPQHF. DNA for the CDR3: TGTGCCAGAAGTGTTGGGACAGGGGGATGGTGCAATCAGCCCCAGCATTTT. The rearrangement uses TRBV6-1 and TRBJ1-5, with 11 nucleotides matching TRBD1. This CDR3 spans 17 amino acids. CDR1 MNHNS and CDR2 SASEGT come from the germline V gene.

The rearrangement links TRBV5-6 to TRBJ2-7; 9 bases agree with TRBD1. The CDR3 loop spans 15 amino acids. Germline trimming cut 2 bases from V and 6 bases from J; bases unmatched to any gene: 9. Germline CDR1 is SGHDT and CDR2 is YYEEEE. CDR3 in amino acids: CASSFTGGDYGEQYF. In DNA, the CDR3 is TGTGCCAGCAGCTTCACAGGGGGCGATTACGGCGAGCAGTACTTC. Full variable domain (outside the CDR3, taken from reference TRBV5-6 and TRBJ2-7): DAGVTQSPTHLIKTRGQQVTLRCSPKSGHDTVSWYQQALGQGPQFIFQYYEEEERQRGNFPDRFSGHQFPNYSSELNVNALLLGDSALYLCASSFTGGDYGEQYFGPGTRLTVT.

The chain links TRBV19 to TRBJ2-7; D not resolved. V lost 2 bases, J lost 0 bases, and 8 bases lay in between. From germline, CDR1 is LNHDA and CDR2 SQIVND (reference sequence). CDR3 length: 14 residues. CDR3 DNA: TGTGCCAGTAGTATATCCGGATTCTCCTACGAGCAGTACTTC. Its translation: CASSISGFSYEQYF.